This T cell receptor beta chain was retrieved from a study of cytomegalovirus exposure and HLA in healthy donors. Overall study: Later analysis reported that the 120 validation repertoires shared the platform of the roughly 670 first-cohort repertoires. The study's findings and limits: Associated with cytomegalovirus, according to the listing, were some 180 TCR beta chains. Through in vitro validation, a few CMV-associated chains were shown to be specific for CMV antigens. Most TCR sequences were seen very rarely across donors, but some public TCRs occurred in many.

Sequenced by immunoSEQ multiplex PCR; TCRdb stores in-frame clones only, minus some. This table has tens of thousands of clones, about 95% appearing once. In the case of this clone: Its cognate antigen is unknown.

The sequence was collected from a man aged 18 to 29 in good health and CMV-seronegative. Sequenced material: PBMCs.

In DNA form, the CDR3 reads TGCAGCGTAGGGACTGGAGAAGCTTTCTTT. Translated, it gives CSVGTGEAFF. This chain links TRBV29-1 with TRBJ1-1; D may be TRBD1 (5 bases). The CDR3 spans 10 residues. Germline assignment: CDR1 SQVTM and CDR2 ANQGSEA. V was shortened by 6 bases and J by 8 bases, with 10 bases between the two germline ends.